This is a list of T cell receptor beta chains from one sample in a study of cytomegalovirus exposure and HLA in healthy donors. The table came from immunoSEQ multiplex PCR; TCRdb's copy has only in-frame clones and leaves some out. The sample has 200,000 to 250,000 clones, 82% seen once; the top ten hold roughly 5%. Sequencing was done on a sample of PBMCs. These receptors were collected from a middle-aged woman in good health and CMV-seropositive. The CDR3 runs from the conserved cysteine through the conserved F or W. Each record gives: J gene, clone size, V gene, D gene, CDR3 DNA, CDR3 protein. A D gene is named only where the DNA matches it firmly. Rows may omit the clone size; those that give it use once, few, many or a size class.

TRBJ1-2,-,TRBV6-6,-,TGTGCCAGCCGGACGGCAGGGTGGGACTATGGCTACACCTTC,CASRTAGWDYGYTF
TRBJ1-1,few,TRBV6-5,-,TGTGCCAGCAGGCCTCCAGGGGCTACGAACACTGAAGCTTTCTTT,CASRPPGATNTEAFF
TRBJ2-2,-,TRBV2,-,TGTGCCAGCAGTGAAGCCGGGACAAGGACCGGGGAGCTGTTTTTT,CASSEAGTRTGELFF
TRBJ1-3,-,TRBV30,-,TGTGCCTCCCGGGACTTCAACTCTGGAAACACCATATATTTT,CASRDFNSGNTIYF
TRBJ1-2,-,TRBV6-5,TRBD1,TGTGCCAGCAGAGAGACAGGGGGCGTGGGCGGCTACACCTTC,CASRETGGVGGYTF
TRBJ2-7,-,TRBV6-5,-,TGTGCCAGCGCCGGGGGGCGAAGCTCCTACGAGCAGTACTTC,CASAGGRSSYEQYF
TRBJ2-5,-,TRBV29-1,TRBD1,TGCAGCGTTGAACCGACAGGGGCGGGAGAGACCCAGTACTTC,CSVEPTGAGETQYF
TRBJ2-5,-,TRBV2,-,TGTGCCAGCAGTCTGACAGATATAGGGACCCAGTACTTC,CASSLTDIGTQYF
TRBJ1-5,-,TRBV7-9,-,TGTTCCAGCAGCTTAACAGGGAATCAGCCCCAGCATTTT,CSSSLTGNQPQHF
TRBJ1-1,-,TRBV6-1,TRBD1,TGTGCCAGCAGTAAGACAGGGGGTAACACTGAAGCTTTCTTT,CASSKTGGNTEAFF
TRBJ2-5,-,TRBV6-5,TRBD1,TGTGCCAGCAGTTACGGGCAGGGGGCAGCGACCCAGTACTTC,CASSYGQGAATQYF
TRBJ2-7,once,TRBV6-5,-,TGTGCCAGCACCCACGGCAGGGGTGACGAGCAGTACTTC,CASTHGRGDEQYF
TRBJ1-1,-,TRBV9,-,TGTGCCAGCAACCCGGCCCCAGGGGTTCGAGAAGCTTTCTTT,CASNPAPGVREAFF
TRBJ2-7,-,TRBV13,-,TGTGCCAGCAGCTCCGGGGTGCCGGCCTACGAGCAGTACTTC,CASSSGVPAYEQYF
TRBJ1-4,-,TRBV10-3,-,TGTGCCATCAGCGAGTCCAGGGTGGAGGAAAAACTGTTTTTT,CAISESRVEEKLFF
TRBJ2-7,few,TRBV4-3,-,TGCGCCAGCAGCCAGGCCACAGGGAGTTTAACCTACGAGCAGTACTTC,CASSQATGSLTYEQYF
TRBJ2-1,-,TRBV29-1,TRBD1,TGCAGCATTGAACCGGGACAGGGGGCAAAGATTGAGCAGTTCTTC,CSIEPGQGAKIEQFF
TRBJ1-1,once,TRBV5-4,TRBD1,TGTGCCAGCAGCCCTGGACAGGGGACTGAAGCTTTCTTT,CASSPGQGTEAFF
TRBJ1-4,few,TRBV30,-,TGTGCGCTCTATGGGGCCTTTAATGAAAAACTGTTTTTT,CALYGAFNEKLFF
TRBJ2-7,-,TRBV23-1,-,TGCGCCAGCAGTCAATCCGACAGGTCAGGCTACGAGCAGTACTTC,CASSQSDRSGYEQYF
TRBJ1-5,few,TRBV11-3,TRBD1,TGTGCCAGCAGCCCTGGACAGGGTGACAATCAGCCCCAGCATTTT,CASSPGQGDNQPQHF
TRBJ2-5,-,TRBV7-2,-,TGTGCCAGCAGCTTAGCCCCGACAGTTCAAGAGACCCAGTACTTC,CASSLAPTVQETQYF
TRBJ2-2,-,TRBV9,TRBD2,TGTGCCAGCAGCGTAGCTTGGCTAGCGGGAGGGCTGGGCACCGGGGAGCTGTTTTTT,CASSVAWLAGGLGTGELFF
TRBJ2-7,-,TRBV30,-,TGTGCCTGGAGTGGTGGGGGGTACGAGCAGTACTTC,CAWSGGGYEQYF
TRBJ1-2,-,TRBV6-5,-,TGTGCCAGCAGTTACTCGATTTGGGTCCGGGGTGGCTACACCTTC,CASSYSIWVRGGYTF
TRBJ2-3,once,TRBV19,TRBD2,TGTGCCAGTAGCCCCCAGGCTAGCGGGAGAGGGTTGGGGGATACGCAGTATTTT,CASSPQASGRGLGDTQYF
TRBJ2-5,-,TRBV5-4,-,TGTGCCAGCAGTTCCGACGGGGAGACCCAGTACTTC,CASSSDGETQYF
TRBJ1-1,-,TRBV25-1,TRBD1,TGTGCCAGCAGTGCGTTACAGGGGGCTGACACTGAAGCTTTCTTT,CASSALQGADTEAFF
TRBJ2-2,-,TRBV7-2,-,TGTGCCAGCAGCTTAATGGGGAGCGGGGAGCTGTTTTTT,CASSLMGSGELFF
TRBJ2-6,-,TRBV4-2,TRBD2,TGTGCCAGCAGACATTCTAGCGGGGGAGCCTCTGGGGCCAACGTCCTGACTTTC,CASRHSSGGASGANVLTF
TRBJ2-2,-,TRBV27,TRBD2,TGTGCCAGCAGTTTCCCCCAGGCGGGGGGCAACACCGGGGAGCTGTTTTTT,CASSFPQAGGNTGELFF
TRBJ2-1,-,TRBV5-4,-,TGTGCCAGCAGCTTATCTAGCCTTGCTCACAATGAGCAGTTCTTC,CASSLSSLAHNEQFF
TRBJ1-2,-,TRBV21-1,-,TGTGCCAATATCGACAGAGTGTATGGCTACACCTTC,CANIDRVYGYTF
TRBJ2-7,-,TRBV5-8,-,TGTGCCAGCAGCTCACACTACGAGCAGTACTTC,CASSSHYEQYF
TRBJ2-3,-,TRBV6-4,TRBD2,TGTGCCAGCAGTGCCGGGACTAGGATAGCAGATACGCAGTATTTT,CASSAGTRIADTQYF
TRBJ2-2,-,TRBV7-6,-,TGTGCCAGCAGCTTAGCGATAGGTGGACTCGGGGAGCTGTTTTTT,CASSLAIGGLGELFF
TRBJ1-5,-,TRBV2,TRBD1,TGTGCCAGCAGTGACCGGGACAGGGCCCAGCCCCAGCATTTT,CASSDRDRAQPQHF
TRBJ1-4,few,TRBV12-5,TRBD1,TGTGCTAGTGGTTTGGACAGGGGGCGAAGGGGTAATGAAAAACTGTTTTTT,CASGLDRGRRGNEKLFF
TRBJ1-2,-,TRBV7-9,TRBD1,TGTTCCAGCAGCCTAGGACAGGGGGCAAATGGCTACACCTTC,CSSSLGQGANGYTF
TRBJ1-6,-,TRBV7-2,-,TGTGCCAGCAGCTTAGAAGGGAGAGCATATAATTCACCCCTCCACTTT,CASSLEGRAYNSPLHF
TRBJ1-5,-,TRBV15,-,TGTGCCACCAATCATTACGGATCAGGTCAGCCCCAGCATTTT,CATNHYGSGQPQHF
TRBJ1-1,-,TRBV6-5,-,TGTGCCAGCGGTGACGGGACACAGAACACTGAAGCTTTCTTT,CASGDGTQNTEAFF
TRBJ2-3,-,TRBV11-2,-,TGTGCCAGCAGCCCCCTGACTAGCACAGATACGCAGTATTTT,CASSPLTSTDTQYF
TRBJ2-4,once,TRBV10-3,TRBD1,TGTGCCATCAGTGACGAGGGGGCAGGGACCAAAAACATTCAGTACTTC,CAISDEGAGTKNIQYF
TRBJ1-1,-,TRBV7-9,-,TGTTCCAGCAGCTTCGGGAGTGCTGAAGCTTTCTTT,CSSSFGSAEAFF
TRBJ2-1,-,TRBV18,-,TGTGCCAGCTCATTCGTATTCGGGGGTCGGGGGAATGAGCAGTTCTTC,CASSFVFGGRGNEQFF
TRBJ1-2,-,TRBV5-1,TRBD1,TGCGCCAGCAGCCCGCGTCAGGGGGATGCGAGGGGCTACACCTTC,CASSPRQGDARGYTF
TRBJ2-1,-,TRBV11-2,-,TGTGCCAGCAGCTTAGGCCCGGGGGTGAGCTCCTACAATGAGCAGTTCTTC,CASSLGPGVSSYNEQFF
TRBJ1-4,-,TRBV10-2,-,TGCGCCAGCAGTGAGGAATATGGGCAGTTTAATGAAAAACTGTTTTTT,CASSEEYGQFNEKLFF
TRBJ1-1,few,TRBV30,-,TGTGCCTGGAGCCCAGGGATTCCTGAAGCTTTCTTT,CAWSPGIPEAFF
TRBJ1-5,-,TRBV19,-,TGTGCCAGTAGTCCAAGACAGGCACCCAATCAGCCCCAGCATTTT,CASSPRQAPNQPQHF
TRBJ2-4,-,TRBV4-1,TRBD2,TGCGCCAGCAGCTCCCCTGGACTAGCCGGAGCCAAAAACATTCAGTACTTC,CASSSPGLAGAKNIQYF
TRBJ1-1,-,TRBV27,-,TGTGCCAGCAGTTCACGTGCTAGGGGGTCGGGCACTGAAGCTTTCTTT,CASSSRARGSGTEAFF
TRBJ1-4,-,TRBV7-9,-,TGTGCCAGCAGTTCAAACACCCAGGGAAAACTGTTTTTT,CASSSNTQGKLFF
TRBJ2-7,-,TRBV29-1,TRBD1,TGCAGCGTTGAGCCCGCAGGGGGCTACGAGCAGTACTTC,CSVEPAGGYEQYF
TRBJ1-2,-,TRBV5-1,TRBD1,TGCGCCAGCAGCATACTAGGGACAGGGGTTGGCTACACCTTC,CASSILGTGVGYTF
TRBJ1-5,-,TRBV6-4,-,TGTGCCACCGCGGTGGATAGCAATCAGCCCCAGCATTTT,CATAVDSNQPQHF
TRBJ2-1,-,TRBV7-9,TRBD2,TGTGCCAGCAGCCACGGGACTACCGAGGAGTTCTTC,CASSHGTTEEFF
TRBJ1-2,-,TRBV6-5,TRBD1,TGTGCCAGCAGTTACTCCGGGACAGGGGGCTTCTATGGCTACACCTTC,CASSYSGTGGFYGYTF
TRBJ2-3,-,TRBV7-3,TRBD2,TGTGCCAGCAGCTTCCAAGCGGGGGGTCCGAGCGATACGCAGTATTTT,CASSFQAGGPSDTQYF